The next 4 T cell receptor beta chains were all read from a single sample in a study of response to subunit inactivated influenza vaccine. TCRdb re-called the RT-PCR reads through MiXCR, storing one row per CDR3 protein. The sample comprises about 520,000 distinct CDR3 sequences, 25% of which are singletons, and over 1.5% rests with the top ten. The sample in question was CD4+ T cells sorted from PBMCs, obtained about 5 days after vaccination. These receptors originate from a man in his fifties or sixties who received an inactivated influenza vaccine.

This clonotype was recorded a few times. J is TRBJ2-5 and V is TRBV10-3, with D perhaps TRBD1 or TRBD2 (5 bases each). The CDR3 is 14 amino acids. The V end lost 4 bases, the J end lost 2 bases, and 11 bases lay between the germline ends. Germline loops: CDR1 ENHRY, CDR2 SYGVKD. The CDR3 region is CAISVGDSQETQYF. The CDR3 nucleotides read TGTGCCATCAGTGTGGGAGACAGTCAAGAGACCCAGTACTTC.

This clonotype appeared many times. The chain uses TRBV5-1 and TRBJ2-1; tentatively, D is TRBD2 (5 bases). Germline CDR1 is SGHRS and CDR2 is YFSETQ. The CDR3 length is 15 residues. V was shortened by 1 base and J by 0 bases, with 8 bases between the two germline ends. The CDR3 DNA sequence: TGCGCCAGCAGCTTGATCGGGGACTCCTACAATGAGCAGTTCTTC. This translates into CASSLIGDSYNEQFF.

This chain links TRBV12-3 or TRBV12-4 with TRBJ2-7, with D unresolved. V was trimmed by 5 bases and J by 2 bases, leaving 13 bases between them. The CDR3 contains 14 residues. CDR3 nucleotides: TGTGCCAGCAGTCTCTCCGAGCAGGCCTACGAGCAGTACTTC. Translation: CASSLSEQAYEQYF.

This clonotype was seen a single time. The chain carries TRBV20-1 and TRBJ1-1, with TRBD1 as a possible D gene (5 bases). The CDR3 length is 13 residues. V was shortened by 6 bases and J by 3 bases, with 14 bases between the two germline ends. CDR1 and CDR2 (germline): DFQATT, SNEGSKA (reference sequence). The CDR3: CSARRRGDTEAFF. The CDR3 DNA follows: TGCAGTGCCAGACGTCGGGGGGACACTGAAGCTTTCTTT.